The rows below give T cell receptor beta chains drawn from one sample of a study of blood T cell repertoires in COVID-19. Method: immunoSEQ multiplex PCR; TCRdb's copy keeps in-frame clones and lacks some. The data show 340,000 or so clones, approximately 86% seen once. Sequenced material: PBMCs or T cells enriched from blood (not recorded which). These receptors were obtained from a woman between 35 and 50 years old with acute COVID-19. CDR3s include the opening cysteine and the closing phenylalanine or tryptophan. D genes are given only for firm matches. Size is omitted from some rows. Given values are once, few, many or a class for expanded clones.

V gene,clone size,J gene,D gene,CDR3 DNA,CDR3 protein
TRBV15,NA,TRBJ2-1,TRBD2,TGTGCCACCAGCAGACCGACTAGCGGGAGGGCGGGTGAGCAGTTCTTC,CATSRPTSGRAGEQFF
TRBV7-2,NA,TRBJ2-2,NA,TGTGCCAGCAGCGGAGGGGTGACGCACACCGGGGAGCTGTTTTTT,CASSGGVTHTGELFF
TRBV2,NA,TRBJ2-1,TRBD1,TGTGCCAGCAGGGTTGGACAGGGACCCTACAATGAGCAGTTCTTC,CASRVGQGPYNEQFF
TRBV9,NA,TRBJ1-1,TRBD1,TGTGCCAGCAGCGTAGGGGGACAGGGGGCTTCTGAAGCTTTCTTT,CASSVGGQGASEAFF
TRBV19,NA,TRBJ2-5,TRBD1,TGTGCCAGTAGTCCGGGACAGGGTAGGGAGACCCAGTACTTC,CASSPGQGRETQYF
TRBV10-3,NA,TRBJ1-2,NA,TGTGCCATCAGTGACCCTCTTGGGCCTGGCTACACCTTC,CAISDPLGPGYTF
TRBV5-1,NA,TRBJ1-3,NA,TGCGCCAGCAGCTTGGGGGCCGTTCTTGGGGGAAACACCATATATTTT,CASSLGAVLGGNTIYF
TRBV7-2,once,TRBJ2-1,NA,TGTGCCAGCAGAGCAGCAGGGACTGGTCTCAATGAGCAGTTCTTC,CASRAAGTGLNEQFF
TRBV3-1/TRBV3-2,NA,TRBJ1-4,TRBD1,TGTGCCAGCAGCCAAGATAAGGAAGGACAGGACCATGAAAAACTGTTTTTT,CASSQDKEGQDHEKLFF
TRBV24-1,NA,TRBJ1-2,NA,TGTGCCACCAGTGAGTCCGGGACAAGTTATGGCTACACCTTC,CATSESGTSYGYTF
TRBV6-5,NA,TRBJ1-4,NA,TGTGCCAGCAGGGACTCAACAACTAATGAAAAACTGTTTTTT,CASRDSTTNEKLFF
TRBV19,NA,TRBJ1-5,NA,TGTGCCAGTAGTATTATGGTCGGTTATAGCAATCAGCCCCAGCATTTT,CASSIMVGYSNQPQHF
TRBV9,NA,TRBJ1-3,NA,TGTGCCAGCAGCGTAGATGGGAGCTCTGGAAACACCATATATTTT,CASSVDGSSGNTIYF
TRBV5-6,NA,TRBJ2-7,TRBD2,TGTGCCAGCAGCTTCGGACTAGCTGATTCCTACGAGCAGTACTTC,CASSFGLADSYEQYF
TRBV4-3,NA,TRBJ2-6,NA,TGCGCCAGCAGCCAAGGAGGACAACACTCTGGGGCCAACGTCCTGACTTTC,CASSQGGQHSGANVLTF